The present T cell receptor (beta chain) was sequenced within a study of CD8 T cells in ankylosing spondylitis (dated by TCRdb to about 2017). At the level of the whole study: The study set out to find disease-linked TCR variants by profiling T cell receptor beta repertoires in ankylosing spondylitis patients and healthy donors. The full study cohort was made up of approximately 24 ankylosing spondylitis patients and some 100 healthy donors. Peripheral blood was sampled, and synovial fluid was additionally collected from ankylosing spondylitis patients.

The CDR3 measures 11 amino acids from cysteine to phenylalanine. The kept DNA is CDR3 alone, 33 bases in frame from the first base. CDR1 and CDR2 (MNHNY, SVGAGI) derive from the germline V gene (reference sequence). V is clipped by 6 bases and J by 5 bases, and the sequence between their germline boundaries is 7 bases long. The sample holds a few counts of this clonotype. Its antigen is currently not known. Per-base quality was not reported, and no clone a single base away is much larger than it. The research as a whole found: The disease-linked clones were reported as significantly enriched in matched synovial fluid samples from ankylosing spondylitis patients. A CD8+ phenotype was shown by the disease-linked clones, which were found at relatively low frequencies in peripheral blood. Some of the motif variants had been reported before in the synovial fluid and blood of reactive arthritis patients, a finding that suggests common disease-initiation mechanisms. A TCR beta motif made up of several highly homologous amino acid variants appeared to be characteristic of blood from ankylosing spondylitis patients.

The sequencer listed for this sample is Illumina HiSeq 2500. TCR beta libraries were prepared by quantitative 5'-RACE with molecular barcodes. From the authors' description of their analysis: To identify disease-linked TCR variants, a new computational method was used, one built on a probabilistic model of VDJ rearrangement. The public sequencing data were trimmed at Q25 with fastp and processed into clonotypes with MiXCR by TCRdb, which kept only in-frame beta chains. Each CDR3 protein appears once, grouped with its most common genes and DNA. The V and J calls shown here were made by TCRdb, not taken from the authors' results. Here the sample has 450,000 to 550,000 distinct CDR3 sequences; under 5.5% occur a single time. The ten top clones hold 3% to 4% of the sample.

The sequenced material came from blood, either unsorted or a sorted T cell fraction (not recorded which). The receptor was isolated from a male donor with ankylosing spondylitis. The chain was built from TRBV6-6 and TRBJ2-5; the D gene identity is not certain. The CDR3 is CASRVWETQYF. The DNA reads as follows: TGTGCCAGCAGGGTGTGGGAGACCCAGTACTTC.